Below are 15 T cell receptor beta chains sequenced from a single sample in a study of cytomegalovirus exposure and HLA in healthy donors. The PCR ran on 60 Vbeta and 13 Jbeta primers. TCRdb's copy holds only in-frame clones and misses some; the assay was immunoSEQ multiplex PCR. The table has over 150,000 clones, about 64% seen once. The specimen was PBMCs. The receptors originated from a man in his fifties in good health and CMV-seronegative.

The chain is built from TRBV10-3 and TRBJ2-6; TRBD1 might be the D (7 bases). This CDR3 spans 18 amino acids. Germline values: CDR1 ENHRY, CDR2 SYGVKD. V gave up 5 bases and J gave up 0 bases, with 17 bases separating them. The CDR3 spells CAISSQGGSSSGANVLTF. CDR3 DNA: TGTGCCATCAGTTCCCAGGGGGGATCCTCCTCTGGGGCCAACGTCCTGACTTTC.

J is TRBJ2-3 and V is TRBV7-9, with TRBD1 as a possible D gene (5 bases). Germline CDR1 reads SEHNR; CDR2 reads FQNEAQ (reference sequence). CDR3 size: 15 residues. Trimming shortened V by 8 bases and J by 6 bases, and 21 bases separated the two germline ends. The CDR3 bases are TGTGCCAGCGGATTTTCCGGGCCAAAGGGGGATACGCAGTATTTT. Residues: CASGFSGPKGDTQYF.

This clone occurred once. The rearrangement links TRBV5-1 to TRBJ1-4; 7 nucleotides align to TRBD1. Germline assignment: CDR1 SGHRS and CDR2 YFSETQ. This CDR3 spans 14 amino acids. The V segment lost 4 bases and the J segment 6 bases; nucleotides outside the gene matches: 6. In DNA form, the CDR3 reads TGCGCCAGCAGCGAGGGGGCCGTGTATGAAAAACTGTTTTTT. This gives the protein CASSEGAVYEKLFF. The entire variable domain, with the rest obtained from reference TRBV5-1 and TRBJ1-4, is as follows: KAGVTQTPRYLIKTRGQQVTLSCSPISGHRSVSWYQQTPGQGLQFLFEYFSETQRNKGNFPGRFSGRQFSNSRSEMNVSTLELGDSALYLCASSEGAVYEKLFFGSGTQLSVL.

There are a few counts of this clone. The chain is built from TRBV6-5 and TRBJ2-7, with D maybe TRBD2 (6 bases). V dropped 6 bases and J dropped 1 base, with 13 bases sitting between them. Per germline, CDR1 MNHEY and CDR2 SVGAGI. The CDR3 consists of 14 residues. DNA for the CDR3: TGTGCCAGCAGCCGGGACTTTGCTTCCTACGAGCAGTACTTC. It yields the protein CASSRDFASYEQYF.

This chain links TRBV5-1 with TRBJ2-2, with 9 positions matching TRBD1. Germline V gene lookup returns CDR1 SGHRS and CDR2 YFSETQ. The trim removed 4 bases at V and 4 bases at J, leaving 8 bases unmatched. This CDR3 has 16 amino acids. CDR3 bases: TGCGCCAGCAGCCCGGGGACAGGGCGGGCCACCGGGGAGCTGTTTTTT. It specifies CASSPGTGRATGELFF.

J is TRBJ2-1 and V is TRBV5-1, with TRBD2 matching 8 bases. The V and J ends lost 1 base and 4 bases, in that order; junction bases with no gene match: 1. This CDR3 comprises 14 residues. Per germline, CDR1 SGHRS and CDR2 YFSETQ. DNA of the CDR3: TGCGCCAGCAGCTTGACTAGCGGATACAATGAGCAGTTCTTC. This sequence encodes CASSLTSGYNEQFF.

This chain joins TRBV2 and TRBJ2-1, with D tentatively TRBD2 (7 bases). V was trimmed by 7 bases and J by 6 bases, leaving 16 bases between them. Germline CDR1 reads SNHLY; CDR2 reads FYNNEI. CDR3 length equals 14 residues. The CDR3 is CASKLGGGINEQFF. The CDR3 nucleotides are TGTGCCAGCAAGTTAGGGGGGGGGATCAATGAGCAGTTCTTC.

This clone was observed a few times. J is TRBJ2-1 and V is TRBV6-5; 8 nucleotides align to TRBD2. V trimming: 10 bases; J trimming: 4 bases; junction bases outside the gene matches: 9. This CDR3 comprises 14 residues. The germline V gene encodes CDR1 MNHEY and CDR2 SVGAGI. The CDR3 sequence: CAISPSGGYNEQFF. CDR3 DNA sequence: TGTGCCATATCCCCCAGCGGGGGATACAATGAGCAGTTCTTC.

This sequence joins TRBV6-6 and TRBJ2-6, with D possibly being TRBD2 (6 bases). The CDR3 runs 13 residues. V was pared by 8 bases and J by 1 base, with 6 bases between. Germline CDR1 reads MNHNY; CDR2 reads SVGAGI (reference sequence). CDR3 loop: CASGGSGANVLTF. For the CDR3, the DNA is TGTGCCAGCGGGGGGTCTGGGGCCAACGTCCTGACTTTC.

Only one count was recorded for this clone. The genes are TRBV10-3 and TRBJ2-7; no clear D. Looked up from germline, CDR1 is ENHRY and CDR2 is SYGVKD. Between the trimmed V and J ends, which lost 1 base and 5 bases, there was a span of 15 bases. This CDR3 spans 15 amino acids. The CDR3 here is CAISELAQRNHEQYF. The CDR3 nucleotides are TGTGCCATCAGTGAGTTGGCACAGAGAAACCACGAGCAGTACTTC.

The V call is TRBV28, the J call TRBJ2-1; 8 bases are shared with TRBD2. Germline CDR1 is MDHEN and CDR2 is SYDVKM. Unmatched junction bases numbered 6, after V lost 8 bases and J lost 0 bases. CDR3 length: 15 amino acids. The CDR3 sequence is CASRRGGPSYNEQFF. For the CDR3, the DNA is TGTGCCAGCCGGCGCGGGGGGCCCTCCTACAATGAGCAGTTCTTC.

J is TRBJ2-3 and V is TRBV28, with 7 bases aligning to TRBD1. V shed 3 bases and J 4 bases; nucleotides not matched to a gene: 10. Looked up from germline, CDR1 is MDHEN and CDR2 is SYDVKM. This CDR3 contains 16 residues. CDR3 region: CASSFPTGKLADTQYF. The DNA for the CDR3 is TGTGCCAGCAGTTTCCCGACAGGGAAGTTGGCAGATACGCAGTATTTT.

The chain carries TRBV28 and TRBJ1-5; a possible D gene is TRBD1 (5 bases). Between the trimmed V and J ends, which lost 4 bases and 2 bases, there was a span of 9 bases. The CDR3 consists of 14 residues. The germline V gene has CDR1 MDHEN and CDR2 SYDVKM. This CDR3 reads CASSSSTGNQPQHF. The CDR3 bases are TGTGCCAGCAGTTCGTCGACAGGCAATCAGCCCCAGCATTTT.

V usage is TRBV19 and J usage is TRBJ2-3; 11 nucleotides agree with TRBD2. The V gene end was trimmed by 5 bases and the J gene end by 2 bases; junction bases not matched to a gene: 6. Germline V gives CDR1 LNHDA, CDR2 SQIVND (reference sequence). The CDR3 spans 16 residues. CDR3 DNA: TGTGCCAGTAGTGTCGTAGCGGGGGGGGTCACAGATACGCAGTATTTT. Translation gives CASSVVAGGVTDTQYF.

V gene TRBV5-1 combines with J gene TRBJ1-6; D is possibly TRBD1 (6 bases). Deletions cut 0 bases from V and 9 bases from J, with 13 bases between. The CDR3 is 15 amino acids. The germline V gene has CDR1 SGHRS and CDR2 YFSETQ. CDR3 sequence: CASSLAPDSPSPLHF. CDR3 in DNA: TGCGCCAGCAGCTTGGCCCCGGACAGCCCTTCACCCCTCCACTTT.